The clone carrying this T cell receptor (beta chain) was found a few times. Its antigen is undetermined. This sample is drawn from a study of CD8 T cells in ankylosing spondylitis. One entry per CDR3 protein, called by TCRdb with MiXCR from the 5' RACE reads. Here the sample spans around 300,000 distinct CDR3 sequences, roughly 14% being singletons. Deletions cut 0 bases from V and 1 base from J, with 9 bases between. The CDR3 totals 16 residues. The germline gives CDR1 LGHNA, CDR2 YNFKEQ. Study-wide findings and caveats: As for the disease-linked clones, they showed a CD8+ phenotype and occurred at relatively low frequencies in peripheral blood.

Sequenced: blood, either unsorted or a sorted T cell fraction (not recorded which). The clonotype comes from a male donor with ankylosing spondylitis or in good health (not recorded which). The J gene is TRBJ2-2, the V gene TRBV4-2; possible D gene TRBD1, 5 bases. CDR3 region: CASSQEGAVNTGELFF. The CDR3 DNA is TGTGCCAGCAGCCAAGAAGGGGCGGTGAACACCGGGGAGCTGTTTTTT.